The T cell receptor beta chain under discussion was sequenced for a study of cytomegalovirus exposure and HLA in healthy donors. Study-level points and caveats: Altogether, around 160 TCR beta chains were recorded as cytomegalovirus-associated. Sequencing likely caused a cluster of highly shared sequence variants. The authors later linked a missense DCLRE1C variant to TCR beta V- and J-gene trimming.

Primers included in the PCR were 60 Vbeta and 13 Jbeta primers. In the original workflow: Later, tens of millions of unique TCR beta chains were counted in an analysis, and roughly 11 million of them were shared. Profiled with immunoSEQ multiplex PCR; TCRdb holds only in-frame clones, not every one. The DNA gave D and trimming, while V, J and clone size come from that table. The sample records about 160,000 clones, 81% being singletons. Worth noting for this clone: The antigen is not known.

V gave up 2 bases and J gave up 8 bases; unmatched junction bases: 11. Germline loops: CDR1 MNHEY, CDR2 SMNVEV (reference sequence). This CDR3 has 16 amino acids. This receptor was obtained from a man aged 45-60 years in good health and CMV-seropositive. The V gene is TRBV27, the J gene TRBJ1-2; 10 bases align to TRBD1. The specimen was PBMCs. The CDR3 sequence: CASSLVGDRGLYGYTF. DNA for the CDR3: TGTGCCAGCAGTTTAGTTGGGGACAGGGGACTTTACGGCTACACCTTC.